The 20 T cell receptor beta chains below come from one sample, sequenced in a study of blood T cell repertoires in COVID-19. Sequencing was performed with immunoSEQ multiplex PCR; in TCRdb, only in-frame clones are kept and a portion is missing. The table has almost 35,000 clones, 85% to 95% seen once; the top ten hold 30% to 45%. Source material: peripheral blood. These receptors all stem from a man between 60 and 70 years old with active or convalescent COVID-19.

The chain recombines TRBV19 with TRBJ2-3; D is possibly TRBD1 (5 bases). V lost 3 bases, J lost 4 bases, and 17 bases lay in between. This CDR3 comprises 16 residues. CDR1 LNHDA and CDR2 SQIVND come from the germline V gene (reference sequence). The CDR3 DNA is TGTGCCAGTAGTATGGGGCTCCCCGGCGCCGCAGATACGCAGTATTTT. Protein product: CASSMGLPGAADTQYF.

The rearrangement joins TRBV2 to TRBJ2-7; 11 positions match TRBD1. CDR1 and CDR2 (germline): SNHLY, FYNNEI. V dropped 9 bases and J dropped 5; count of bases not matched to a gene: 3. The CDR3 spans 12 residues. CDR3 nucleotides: TGTGCCAGTAGGGACAGGGGGGACGAGCAGTACTTC. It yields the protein CASRDRGDEQYF.

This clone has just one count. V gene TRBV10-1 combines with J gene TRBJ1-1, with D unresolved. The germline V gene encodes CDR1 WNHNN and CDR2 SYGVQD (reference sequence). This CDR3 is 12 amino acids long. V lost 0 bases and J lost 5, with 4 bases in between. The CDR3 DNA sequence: TGCGCCAGCAGTGAGTCGAGGACTGAAGCTTTCTTT. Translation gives CASSESRTEAFF.

DNA for the CDR3: TGTGCCAGCAGCGTAGCTAGCGCGGCCTACAATGAGCAGTTCTTC. It encodes CASSVASAAYNEQFF. V is TRBV9 and J is TRBJ2-1; D might be TRBD2 (6 bases). V was pared by 0 bases and J by 2 bases, with 9 bases between. This CDR3 has 15 residues. Germline values: CDR1 SGDLS, CDR2 YYNGEE.

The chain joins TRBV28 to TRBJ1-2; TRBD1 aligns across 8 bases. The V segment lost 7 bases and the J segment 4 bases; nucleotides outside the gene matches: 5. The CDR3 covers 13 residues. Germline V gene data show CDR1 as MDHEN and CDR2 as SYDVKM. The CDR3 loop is CASTGTGLYGYTF. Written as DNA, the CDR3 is TGTGCCAGCACCGGGACAGGACTCTATGGCTACACCTTC.

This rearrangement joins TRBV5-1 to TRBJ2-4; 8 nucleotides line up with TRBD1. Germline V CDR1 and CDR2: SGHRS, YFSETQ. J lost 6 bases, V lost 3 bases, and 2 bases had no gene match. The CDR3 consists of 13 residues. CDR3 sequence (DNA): TGCGCCAGCAGCTGGACAGGGTCAAACATTCAGTACTTC. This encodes CASSWTGSNIQYF.

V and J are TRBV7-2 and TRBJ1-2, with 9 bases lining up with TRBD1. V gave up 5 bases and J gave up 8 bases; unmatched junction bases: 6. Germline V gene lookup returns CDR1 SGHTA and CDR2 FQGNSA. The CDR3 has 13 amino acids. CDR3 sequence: CASSPGQGRGYTF. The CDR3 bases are TGTGCCAGCAGCCCGGGACAGGGACGCGGCTACACCTTC.

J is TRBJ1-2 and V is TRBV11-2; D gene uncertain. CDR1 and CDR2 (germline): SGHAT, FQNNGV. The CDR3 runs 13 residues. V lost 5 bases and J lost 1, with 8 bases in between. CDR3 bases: TGTGCCAGCAGCCCCGACAATAACTATGGCTACACCTTC. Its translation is CASSPDNNYGYTF.

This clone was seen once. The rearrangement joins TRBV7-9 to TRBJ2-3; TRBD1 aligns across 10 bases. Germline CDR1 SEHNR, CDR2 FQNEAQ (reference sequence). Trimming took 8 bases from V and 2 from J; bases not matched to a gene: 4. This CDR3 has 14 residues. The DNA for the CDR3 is TGTGCCAGCGCCGGGACAGGGGTCACAGATACGCAGTATTTT. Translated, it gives CASAGTGVTDTQYF.

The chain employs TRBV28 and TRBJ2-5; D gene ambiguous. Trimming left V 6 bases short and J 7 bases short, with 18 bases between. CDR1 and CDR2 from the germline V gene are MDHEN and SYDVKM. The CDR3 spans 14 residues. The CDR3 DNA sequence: TGTGCCAGCAGCCTCGCCCACGGAAGCGTGACCCAGTACTTC. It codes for CASSLAHGSVTQYF. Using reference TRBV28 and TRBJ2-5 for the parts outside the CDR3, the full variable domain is DVKVTQSSRYLVKRTGEKVFLECVQDMDHENMFWYRQDPGLGLRLIYFSYDVKMKEKGDIPEGYSVSREKKERFSLILESASTNQTSMYLCASSLAHGSVTQYFGPGTRLLVL.

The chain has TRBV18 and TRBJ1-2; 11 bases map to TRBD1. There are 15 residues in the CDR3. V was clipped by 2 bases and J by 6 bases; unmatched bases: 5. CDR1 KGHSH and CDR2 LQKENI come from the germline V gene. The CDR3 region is CASSPRTGGADGYTF. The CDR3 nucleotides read TGTGCCAGCTCACCAAGGACAGGGGGCGCCGATGGCTACACCTTC.

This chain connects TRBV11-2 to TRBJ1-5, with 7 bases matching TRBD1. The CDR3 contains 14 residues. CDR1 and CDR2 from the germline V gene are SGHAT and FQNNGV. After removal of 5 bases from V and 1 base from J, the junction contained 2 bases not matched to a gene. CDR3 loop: CASSQTGSNQPQHF. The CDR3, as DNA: TGTGCCAGCAGCCAGACAGGGAGCAATCAGCCCCAGCATTTT.

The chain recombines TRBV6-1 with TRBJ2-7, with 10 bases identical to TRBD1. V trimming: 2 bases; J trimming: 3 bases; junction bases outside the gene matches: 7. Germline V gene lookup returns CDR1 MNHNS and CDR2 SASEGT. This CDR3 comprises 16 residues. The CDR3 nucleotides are TGTGCCAGCAGTGAACGGGGAGGACAGGGGGACTACGAGCAGTACTTC. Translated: CASSERGGQGDYEQYF.

CDR3 DNA sequence: TGCGCCAGCAGCTTAGACAGGACTGGAAACACCATATATTTT. Translated: CASSLDRTGNTIYF. The genes are TRBV5-1 and TRBJ1-3; a weak D match, TRBD1 (6 bases). V was clipped by 2 bases and J by 2 bases, with 8 bases between them. Germline lookup yields CDR1 SGHRS and CDR2 YFSETQ. The CDR3 runs to 14 residues.

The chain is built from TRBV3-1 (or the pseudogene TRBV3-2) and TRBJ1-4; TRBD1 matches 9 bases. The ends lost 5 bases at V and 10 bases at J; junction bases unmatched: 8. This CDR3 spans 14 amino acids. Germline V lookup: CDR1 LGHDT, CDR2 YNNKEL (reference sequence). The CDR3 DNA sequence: TGTGCCAGCAGCTTCACGGGACAGGGCGGAAAACTGTTTTTT. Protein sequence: CASSFTGQGGKLFF.

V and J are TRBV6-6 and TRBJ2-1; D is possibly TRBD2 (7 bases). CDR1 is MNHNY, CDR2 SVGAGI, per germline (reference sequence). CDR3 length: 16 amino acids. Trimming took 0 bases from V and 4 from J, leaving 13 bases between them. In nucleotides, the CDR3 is TGTGCCAGCAGTTACTCGGGTCGGGGGGCATACAATGAGCAGTTCTTC. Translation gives CASSYSGRGAYNEQFF.

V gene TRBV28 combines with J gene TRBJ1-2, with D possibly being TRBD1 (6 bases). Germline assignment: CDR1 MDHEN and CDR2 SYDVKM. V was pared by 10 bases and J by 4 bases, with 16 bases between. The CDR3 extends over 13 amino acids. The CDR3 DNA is TGTGCCATCACTCCAGGGGATACCTATGGCTACACCTTC. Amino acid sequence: CAITPGDTYGYTF.

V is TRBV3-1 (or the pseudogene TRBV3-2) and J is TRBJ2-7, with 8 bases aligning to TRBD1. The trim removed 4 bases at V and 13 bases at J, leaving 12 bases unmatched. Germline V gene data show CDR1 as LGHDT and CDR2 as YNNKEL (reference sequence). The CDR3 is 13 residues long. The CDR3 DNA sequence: TGTGCCAGCAGCCCCAAAACAGGGGGTACGGGATACTTC. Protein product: CASSPKTGGTGYF.

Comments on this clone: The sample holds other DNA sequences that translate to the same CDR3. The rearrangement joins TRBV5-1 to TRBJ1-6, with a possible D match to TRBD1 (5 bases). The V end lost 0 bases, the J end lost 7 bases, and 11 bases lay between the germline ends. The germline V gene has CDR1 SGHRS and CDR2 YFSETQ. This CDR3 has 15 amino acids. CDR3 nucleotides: TGCGCCAGCAGCTTGGAAAGGGGTGGAAATTCACCCCTCCACTTT. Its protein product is CASSLERGGNSPLHF.

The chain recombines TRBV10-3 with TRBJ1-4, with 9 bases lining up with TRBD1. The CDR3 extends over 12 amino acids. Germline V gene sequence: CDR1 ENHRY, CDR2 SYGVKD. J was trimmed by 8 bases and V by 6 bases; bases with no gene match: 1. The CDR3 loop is CAIRDRGEKLFF. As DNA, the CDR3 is TGTGCCATCAGGGACAGGGGAGAAAAACTGTTTTTT.